This TCR beta chain was retrieved from a study of shared clonotypes between healthy human individuals. General observations from the study: Blood alone was sampled, and tissue repertoires likely differ. Generally, naive subsets came out with larger estimated richness than memory subsets.

Germline loops: CDR1 MNHNS, CDR2 SASEGT. Trimming shortened V by 2 bases and J by 8 bases, and 21 bases separated the two germline ends. The CDR3 extends over 16 amino acids. Sequenced by immunoSEQ multiplex PCR; TCRdb stores in-frame clones only, minus some. The repertoire consists of under 300,000 clones, with 65% occurring once and the leading ten covering roughly 10%. A remark on this clone: Antigen: not known.

The source material was memory CD4+ T cells sorted from blood. Subset defined: CD45RA-negative fraction. The sequence came from a man under 40 in good health. This chain uses TRBV6-1 with TRBJ1-2; perhaps TRBD1 as D (6 bases). Here the CDR3 DNA reads TGTGCCAGCAGTGAATACTGGGGACAAGGGAAAAGCGGCTACACCTTC. Residues: CASSEYWGQGKSGYTF.